This T cell receptor beta chain emerged from a study of technical replicates of blood from a handful of donors. The CDR3 runs to 15 residues. Trimming cost V 4 bases and J 10 bases; bases outside gene matches: 13. Germline assignment: CDR1 MNHNS and CDR2 SASEGT. Some clones are missing from TCRdb's copy, which holds only in-frame ones; the method was immunoSEQ multiplex PCR. The repertoire holds tens of thousands of clones, approximately 94% seen once, with around 2.9% in the top ten. The V and J genes are TRBV6-1 and TRBJ1-1; TRBD1 aligns across 9 bases. Sequenced input: PBMCs. The source is a human donor in good health. Some clones in this sample may be carry-over from other donors' samples. The CDR3 here is CASSVTGTGQRGAFF. CDR3 DNA: TGTGCCAGCAGTGTAACCGGGACAGGGCAAAGGGGAGCTTTCTTT.